The 28 T cell receptor beta chains listed next were all sequenced from one sample in a study of tumor-infiltrating lymphocytes in oesophageal squamous cell carcinoma. Each CDR3 protein is one row after TCRdb ran MiXCR on the PCR reads. The table records roughly 20,000 distinct CDR3 sequences, less than 50% of them present only once. The sequencing sample was made of blood. The receptor source for this set is a male donor with esophageal squamous cell carcinoma.

In its sample, this clonotype is large. At one of its ends the junction is not consistent with the germline gene, which may arise from a read error. This rearrangement joins TRBV7-8 to TRBJ2-5; no firm D call. CDR1 is SGHVS, CDR2 FQNEAQ, per germline. The CDR3 extends over 14 amino acids. CDR3 DNA: TGTGCCAGCAGCTTAGTTTTGGTCCAAGGGACCCAGTACTTC. Translation: CASSLVLVQGTQYF.

This clonotype was picked up many times. CDR3 amino acids: CASKYRQGPDTQYF. DNA for the CDR3: TGTGCCAGCAAATACCGACAGGGCCCAGATACGCAGTATTTT. This chain uses TRBV12-3 or TRBV12-4 with TRBJ2-3, with TRBD1 matching over 7 bases. The V and J ends lost 7 bases and 4 bases, in that order; junction bases with no gene match: 8. The CDR3 is 14 amino acids.

The V gene is TRBV12-3 or TRBV12-4, the J gene TRBJ2-5, with 11 bases matching TRBD1. The J call could be wrong; TRBJ2-7 is a better fit for the DNA end. This CDR3 comprises 14 residues. The CDR3 DNA sequence: TGTGCCAGCAGCGGGACAGGGGGCTCCTACGAGCAGTACTTC. As protein: CASSGTGGSYEQYF.

Ten or more counts support this clonotype. A clone one base away is much larger, so this may be a read error. For the CDR3, the DNA is TGTGCCACCAGCTCGGTTACGACAGGGGATGGGGACAATGAGCAGTACTTC. Its protein product is CATSSVTTGDGDNEQYF. The chain uses TRBV24-1 and TRBJ2-5; 8 positions match TRBD1. J was trimmed by 11 bases and V by 7 bases; bases with no gene match: 23. The CDR3 extends over 17 amino acids. Germline-derived CDR1 and CDR2 are KGHDR and SFDVKD.

Worth noting for this clonotype: Given the absence of the conserved phenylalanine or tryptophan at the CDR3 end, a read error is likely. The limits of the CDR3 on the DNA are not certain, so only TCRdb's listed CDR3 is given. This chain uses TRBV2 with TRBJ2-6; the table's D call of TRBD2 was not tested on the DNA. The CDR3 has 9 residues if both end residues are counted. From germline, CDR1 is SNHLY and CDR2 FYNNEI. The CDR3 spells CASSEEGGS.

This clonotype counts as large. The rearrangement links TRBV7-2 to TRBJ2-5; no definite D call. V was clipped by 1 base and J by 4 bases, with 7 bases between them. CDR1 is SGHTA and CDR2 is FQGNSA in the germline V gene. This CDR3 comprises 13 residues. The CDR3, as DNA: TGTGCCAGCAGCTTAGGGGTCGGAGAGACCCAGTACTTC. Its translation: CASSLGVGETQYF.

This clonotype was recorded at least ten times. This chain connects TRBV10-2 to TRBJ2-5, with 9 positions matching TRBD1. Germline V lookup: CDR1 WSHSY, CDR2 SAAADI. The V segment lost 3 bases and the J segment 5 bases; nucleotides outside the gene matches: 7. The CDR3 spans 15 residues. CDR3 nucleotides: TGCGCCAGCAGTGATACGGGACAGGGTTTGGAGACCCAGTACTTC. Translation gives CASSDTGQGLETQYF.

This clonotype was seen only a few times. The rearrangement joins TRBV4-1 to TRBJ2-2, with no clear D. CDR3 length equals 16 residues. The V end was cut by 0 bases, the J end by 0 bases, with 8 bases between. Germline V CDR1 and CDR2: MGHRA, YSYEKL. The CDR3 loop is CASSQDSRPNTGELFF. CDR3 sequence (DNA): TGCGCCAGCAGCCAAGATTCCAGACCGAACACCGGGGAGCTGTTTTTT.

This clonotype was counted at least ten times. The chain has TRBV5-4 and TRBJ2-7; TRBD1 aligns across 7 bases. In germline, CDR1 is SGHNT, CDR2 YYREEE (reference sequence). The CDR3 runs 13 residues. V lost 4 bases and J lost 7; bases outside the gene matches: 8. As DNA, the CDR3 is TGTGCCAGCAGCCCCCAAATGACAGGGGAGCAGTACTTC. Translating it yields CASSPQMTGEQYF.

The gene calls are TRBV15 and TRBJ2-5; D remains unclear. Germline V gene lookup returns CDR1 LNHNV and CDR2 YYDKDF (reference sequence). This CDR3 contains 11 residues. The V gene lost 3 bases and the J gene lost 1 base, with 0 bases spanning the gap. The CDR3 DNA reads TGTGCCACCAGCAGCCAAGAGACCCAGTACTTC. It translates to CATSSQETQYF.

This clonotype was counted at least ten times. A much larger clonotype is one base distant, so this may be a read error. CDR3 loop: CASSRGTGTRGNEQYF. The CDR3 bases are TGTGCCAGCAGCCGAGGGACCGGGACTAGGGGGAATGAGCAGTACTTC. V gene TRBV5-6 combines with J gene TRBJ2-5; TRBD2 matches at 8 bases. This CDR3 is built from 16 residues. The V gene's germline CDR1 is SGHDT and CDR2 YYEEEE. V lost 4 bases to trimming and J lost 11 bases; unmatched junction nucleotides: 19.

This clonotype was seen ten or more times. Possible read error: a much larger clone is one base away. The chain uses TRBV7-3 and TRBJ2-7; possibly TRBD2 for D (6 bases). Germline values: CDR1 SGHTA, CDR2 FQGTGA. This CDR3 region has 15 residues. V was cut by 2 bases and J by 7 bases, with 18 bases left in between. CDR3 coding DNA: TGTGCCAGCAGCTTATCCGGGAGTATCCACAATGAGCAGTACTTC. It translates to CASSLSGSIHNEQYF.

This clonotype showed up many times. The chain links TRBV28 to TRBJ1-6; D unresolved. V gave up 2 bases and J gave up 4 bases, with 9 bases separating them. The CDR3 contains 15 residues. CDR1 MDHEN and CDR2 SYDVKM come from the germline V gene. Here the CDR3 reads CASSLPGSYNSPLHF. The CDR3 DNA reads as TGTGCCAGCAGTTTACCGGGTTCATATAATTCACCCCTCCACTTT. The whole variable domain, filled in from reference TRBV28 and TRBJ1-6, reads DVKVTQSSRYLVKRTGEKVFLECVQDMDHENMFWYRQDPGLGLRLIYFSYDVKMKEKGDIPEGYSVSREKKERFSLILESASTNQTSMYLCASSLPGSYNSPLHFGNGTRLTVT.

The rearrangement joins TRBV14 to TRBJ2-7, with TRBD2 as a possible D gene (7 bases). The DNA matches TRBJ2-1 better at its end, which makes the J call doubtful. The CDR3 is 16 residues long. Germline-derived CDR1 and CDR2 are SGHDN and FVKESK. The CDR3 DNA is TGTGCCAGCAGCCCACTACGCGGGGGCATTTACAATGAGCAGTTCTTC. This sequence encodes CASSPLRGGIYNEQFF.

This clonotype was counted a few times. This chain uses TRBV7-3 with TRBJ2-1; 9 bases are a match to TRBD2. J gave up 5 bases and V 5 bases, and 7 bases lay outside the gene matches. Germline V gene data show CDR1 as SGHTA and CDR2 as FQGTGA. This CDR3 region has 15 residues. Here the CDR3 reads CASSLRGGRDNEQFF. The CDR3 DNA sequence: TGTGCCAGCAGCCTGAGAGGCGGGAGGGACAATGAGCAGTTCTTC.

This clonotype has a handful of counts. The chain carries TRBV5-6 and TRBJ1-6; D remains ambiguous. The germline V gene has CDR1 SGHDT and CDR2 YYEEEE. V was clipped by 5 bases and J by 7 bases, with 19 bases between them. The CDR3 covers 16 residues. The CDR3 DNA reads as TGTGCCAGCAGTTCTGGTGATGGGATATCGAATTCACCCCTCCACTTT. Protein sequence: CASSSGDGISNSPLHF.

The V and J genes are TRBV11-2 and TRBJ2-4, with TRBD1 as a possible D gene (6 bases). The tail of the sequence fits TRBJ2-1 better, so the J call may be wrong. CDR1 and CDR2 from the germline V gene are SGHAT and FQNNGV. The CDR3 has 19 residues. The CDR3 DNA reads as TGTGCCAGCAGCTTAGAATTCGGGTCCGGGGCAGGGGTTCGCAATGAGCAGTTCTTC. It translates to CASSLEFGSGAGVRNEQFF.

The chain links TRBV11-3 to TRBJ1-1; D ambiguous. CDR3 length: 13 amino acids. Trimming pared 1 base from V and 5 bases from J, leaving 8 bases between. Germline loops: CDR1 SGHNT, CDR2 YENEEA. Here the CDR3 reads CASSLGERTEAFF. The CDR3 DNA reads TGTGCCAGCAGCTTAGGGGAGAGAACTGAAGCTTTCTTT.

This clonotype was observed at least ten times. A read error may be the cause here, since a much bigger clone is one base away. V usage is TRBV5-4 and J usage is TRBJ2-5; no reliable D call. V lost 4 bases, J lost 11 bases, and 18 bases lay in between. This CDR3 has 13 amino acids. Germline V gene data show CDR1 as SGHNT and CDR2 as YYREEE (reference sequence). The CDR3 reads CASSASSYNEQYF. CDR3 nucleotides: TGTGCCAGCAGCGCAAGCTCCTACAATGAGCAGTACTTC.

The chain links TRBV12-3 or TRBV12-4 to TRBJ2-2; a weak D match, TRBD1 (6 bases). V was trimmed by 8 bases and J by 4 bases, leaving 14 bases between them. The CDR3 covers 14 residues. CDR3 residues: CASGRQDITGELFF. CDR3 DNA: TGTGCCAGCGGCCGACAGGACATCACCGGGGAGCTGTTTTTT.

By frequency in the sample, this clonotype is medium-sized (0.01 to 0.1%). CDR3 nucleotides: TGTGCCAGCAGCGACCCCTCCGACAGGGGAGGTGATACGCAGTATTTT. This gives the protein CASSDPSDRGGDTQYF. The chain joins TRBV11-3 to TRBJ2-3; TRBD1 aligns across 8 bases. Trimming at V came to 5 bases and at J to 6 bases, leaving 13 bases not matched to a gene. Germline assignment: CDR1 SGHNT and CDR2 YENEEA. This CDR3 contains 16 residues.

This clonotype was detected once. The gene calls are TRBV11-3 and TRBJ2-3; D might be TRBD2 (8 bases). The J call is doubtful: the DNA matches TRBJ2-5 better. CDR1 SGHNT and CDR2 YENEEA come from the germline V gene. The CDR3 runs 15 residues. CDR3 sequence: CASSSGEGAGGTQYF. The CDR3 nucleotides are TGTGCCAGCAGCTCAGGAGAGGGGGCGGGAGGGACCCAGTACTTC.

Judged by abundance, this clonotype is medium-sized. This chain joins TRBV7-9 and TRBJ1-2; no reliable D call. The V end was cut by 5 bases, the J end by 3 bases, with 7 bases between. Looked up from germline, CDR1 is SEHNR and CDR2 is FQNEAQ (reference sequence). CDR3 size: 12 residues. As DNA, the CDR3 is TGTGCCAGCAGCGCGGACCACTATGGCTACACCTTC. Translation gives CASSADHYGYTF.

The table lists this clonotype with a few counts. A single base separates this from a much larger clone, so it may be a read error. J is TRBJ2-5 and V is TRBV19; D is unclear. The V and J ends lost 4 bases and 11 bases respectively, with 26 bases between them. The length of the CDR3 is 16 residues. The germline V gene encodes CDR1 LNHDA and CDR2 SQIVND (reference sequence). Here the CDR3 DNA reads TGTGCCAGTAGTAATACACCCGGAAGCTCCTACAATGAGCAGTACTTC. Translated: CASSNTPGSSYNEQYF.

V usage is TRBV12-3 or TRBV12-4 and J usage is TRBJ1-6; perhaps TRBD2 as D (5 bases). The end of the DNA aligns better with TRBJ2-1, so the J call may be wrong. The CDR3 totals 15 residues. CDR3 residues: CASSLILARHNEQFF. The CDR3 nucleotides are TGTGCCAGCAGTTTAATTCTAGCTCGGCACAATGAGCAGTTCTTC.

The gene calls are TRBV7-8 and TRBJ2-1, with D possibly TRBD2 on 5 matching bases. The CDR3 consists of 14 residues. V lost 1 base and J lost 4, with 8 bases in between. The V gene's germline CDR1 is SGHVS and CDR2 FQNEAQ. The CDR3 here is CASSLVSVYNEQFF. CDR3 DNA: TGTGCCAGCAGCTTAGTTAGCGTATACAATGAGCAGTTCTTC.

There are many counts of this clonotype. The chain joins TRBV19 to TRBJ2-5; tentatively, D is TRBD1 (6 bases). Deletions cut 5 bases from V and 1 base from J, with 14 bases between. CDR3 length equals 15 residues. The germline V gene encodes CDR1 LNHDA and CDR2 SQIVND (reference sequence). CDR3 protein: CASSDRTAFQETQYF. DNA for the CDR3: TGTGCCAGTAGTGACAGGACAGCCTTCCAAGAGACCCAGTACTTC.

The chain combines TRBV19 with TRBJ2-4, with 7 bases fitting TRBD1. The J call may be faulty, since TRBJ2-5 better matches the DNA end. CDR1 and CDR2 (germline): LNHDA, SQIVND (reference sequence). This CDR3 contains 16 residues. CDR3 amino acids: CASRARDSAYQETQYF. In nucleotides, the CDR3 is TGTGCCAGTAGGGCACGGGACAGCGCTTACCAAGAGACCCAGTACTTC.